Listed below are T cell receptor beta chains from one sample, sequenced in a study of lymphopenia after photon versus proton radiotherapy. Method: immunoSEQ multiplex PCR; TCRdb's copy keeps in-frame clones and lacks some. Among around 33,000 clones listed, roughly nine tenths were seen once. The sequencing used peripheral blood, collected from a patient treated with proton-based radiotherapy. Every receptor here comes from a woman aged 70 to 79 with pancreatic cancer. Some clones in this sample may be carry-over from other donors' samples. Each CDR3 is given with its conserved first and last residue. The D gene is left open where the match is weak. Clone size is stated in some rows and not others, as once, few, many or a class when expanded.

>.|TRBJ1-2|TRBV18|TRBD1
TGTGCCAGCTCACCCACAGGGGCGGGGTATGGCTACACCTTC
CASSPTGAGYGYTF
>.|TRBJ2-1|TRBV7-6|.
TGTGCCAGCAGCTTTTATGATGAGCAGTTCTTC
CASSFYDEQFF
>.|TRBJ2-7|TRBV2|.
TGTGCCAGCAGTGAGGGGGGCCTCGAGTACTTC
CASSEGGLEYF
>.|TRBJ2-3|TRBV30|TRBD2
TGTGCCTGTTTGACTAGCGGGAGTACAGATACGCAGTATTTT
CACLTSGSTDTQYF
>.|TRBJ2-5|TRBV4-2|TRBD2
TGTGCCAGCAGCCAGAGACTAGCGGGAGGTGGGGAGACCCAGTACTTC
CASSQRLAGGGETQYF
>.|TRBJ2-7|TRBV5-5|TRBD2
TGTGCCAGCAGCTTAGCGGGAGGGTTTTACGAGCAGTACTTC
CASSLAGGFYEQYF
>.|TRBJ2-7|TRBV27|.
TGTGCCAGCAGTTTAAAAGGCCCGATCAGCTCCTACGAGCAGTACTTC
CASSLKGPISSYEQYF
>.|TRBJ2-6|TRBV2|.
TGTGCCAGCAGTTATAGGGGGATTAGCGGGCTAGCCTCTGGGGCCAACGTCCTGACTTTC
CASSYRGISGLASGANVLTF
>.|TRBJ2-6|TRBV5-1|.
TGCGCCAGCAGCTTCGAGGGGGGCTCTGGGGCCAACGTCCTGACTTTC
CASSFEGGSGANVLTF
>.|TRBJ2-3|TRBV13|.
TGTGCCAGCAGTACAGGGCAACAGAGGATCACAGATACGCAGTATTTT
CASSTGQQRITDTQYF
>once|TRBJ2-3|TRBV15|TRBD2
TGTGCCACCAGCAGAGAGCTGACTAGCGCGACAGATACGCAGTATTTT
CATSRELTSATDTQYF
>once|TRBJ2-5|TRBV7-2|.
TGTGCCAGCAGCTTAGGACAGGGACTTGGCCAAGAGACCCAGTACTTC
CASSLGQGLGQETQYF
>.|TRBJ1-1|TRBV5-1|TRBD1
TGCGCCAGCAGCTTGAGGTCAGGGGGGAACACTGAAGCTTTCTTT
CASSLRSGGNTEAFF
>few|TRBJ1-5|TRBV21-1|.
TGTGCCAGCCAACAACAGGGGCGGATTGATCAGCCCCAGCATTTT
CASQQQGRIDQPQHF
>.|TRBJ2-3|TRBV2|.
TGTGCCAGCTCGTTGAAGAGCACAGATACGCAGTATTTT
CASSLKSTDTQYF
>.|TRBJ2-1|TRBV5-1|.
TGCGCCAGCAGCTTGGCCGGGACACCGTACAATGAGCAGTTCTTC
CASSLAGTPYNEQFF
>.|TRBJ2-5|TRBV7-8|TRBD2
TGTGCCAGCAGCCCCATGGGACTAGCGGAGCCAGAGACCCAGTACTTC
CASSPMGLAEPETQYF
>.|TRBJ1-2|TRBV13|.
TGTGCCAGCAGCTTACAGGGGACAAACTATGGCTACACCTTC
CASSLQGTNYGYTF
>.|TRBJ1-1|TRBV6-6|.
TGTGCCAGCAGTTATGTACAGAATGAAGCTTTCTTT
CASSYVQNEAFF
>few|TRBJ1-4|TRBV30|TRBD1
TGTGCCTGGAGTGTACAGGGGGCAGCAACTAATGAAAAACTGTTTTTT
CAWSVQGAATNEKLFF
>.|TRBJ2-1|TRBV7-9|TRBD1
TGTGCCAGCAGCGGACGGGGCGGGGACAGGGTTTCCAATGAGCAGTTCTTC
CASSGRGGDRVSNEQFF
>.|TRBJ2-1|TRBV27|.
TGTGCCAGCAGACCTAACTTTAACTCCTACAATGAGCAGTTCTTC
CASRPNFNSYNEQFF
>.|TRBJ2-1|TRBV9|TRBD2
TGTGCCAGCAGCGTAAAGCGGGAGAGCTACAATGAGCAGTTCTTC
CASSVKRESYNEQFF
>.|TRBJ1-2|TRBV4-1|TRBD1
TGCGCCAGCAGCCAAGATCATGACAGGGTGGTTGGCTACACCTTC
CASSQDHDRVVGYTF
>.|TRBJ2-5|TRBV11-2|.
TGTGCCAGCAGCTCCTACACGAAAGAGACCCAGTACTTC
CASSSYTKETQYF
>.|TRBJ2-1|TRBV9|TRBD1
TGTGCCAGCAGCGTAGATAACAGGGGGAATGAGCAGTTCTTC
CASSVDNRGNEQFF
>.|TRBJ1-1|TRBV7-6|.
TGTGCCAGCAGCTTCCAGGGAGGCAACACTGAAGCTTTCTTT
CASSFQGGNTEAFF
>.|TRBJ2-2|TRBV19|.
TGTGCCAGTAGTATTGCCGGGGGGAACACCGGGGAGCTGTTTTTT
CASSIAGGNTGELFF
>.|TRBJ2-5|TRBV7-2|.
TGTGCCAGCAGCTTAAACTTCGTGATGGGGACACAAGAGACCCAGTACTTC
CASSLNFVMGTQETQYF
>.|TRBJ2-7|TRBV14|TRBD2
TGTGCCAGCAGCTCTTCCGGGACTAGCGGCCGTAAGTACTTC
CASSSSGTSGRKYF
>.|TRBJ2-1|TRBV19|.
TGTGCCAGTAGTGTGTGGGGAGTTACCTACAATGAGCAGTTCTTC
CASSVWGVTYNEQFF
>.|TRBJ1-6|TRBV5-1|.
TGCGCCAGCAGCCCCTCAATCTACAGGGAGGGCTCACCCCTCCACTTT
CASSPSIYREGSPLHF
>.|TRBJ1-2|TRBV18|.
TGTGCCAGCTCCCCCCAGGACAGCAACTATGGCTACACCTTC
CASSPQDSNYGYTF
>.|TRBJ2-7|TRBV2|TRBD2
TGTGCCAGCAGTCGTCTAGCGGTTACTGGGTACGAGCAGTACTTC
CASSRLAVTGYEQYF
>.|TRBJ2-2|TRBV27|.
TGTGCCAGCAGAAGGCAGGGGAACACCGGGGAGCTGTTTTTT
CASRRQGNTGELFF
>.|TRBJ1-1|TRBV7-8|TRBD1
TGTGCCAGCAGCTTAGGGGGGACAGGGATGAACACTGAAGCTTTCTTT
CASSLGGTGMNTEAFF
>.|TRBJ1-1|TRBV9|.
TGTGCCAGCAGCGTAGGTCTGACGAACACTGAAGCTTTCTTT
CASSVGLTNTEAFF
>.|TRBJ2-7|TRBV29-1|TRBD2
TGCAGCGTTTATAGCGGGAGCGGCTACGAGCAGTACTTC
CSVYSGSGYEQYF
>.|TRBJ2-7|TRBV5-5|.
TGTGCCAGCAGATTTCAGGGGGGGTACGAGCAGTACTTC
CASRFQGGYEQYF
>.|TRBJ2-2|TRBV7-9|TRBD2
TGTGCCAGCAGCTTAGCGGGGAGGGGATACACCGGGGAGCTGTTTTTT
CASSLAGRGYTGELFF
>few|TRBJ1-2|TRBV11-2|.
TGTGCCAGCAGCTTAGCGACAGGACCTGCTAACACCTTC
CASSLATGPANTF
>.|TRBJ2-1|TRBV6-1|.
TGTGCCAGCAGGCTAGCGACCAATGAGCAGTTCTTC
CASRLATNEQFF
>.|TRBJ2-1|TRBV9|TRBD2
TGTGCCAGCAGCGTAGTTGGGCTAGCGGAACCGACCTCCTACAATGAGCAGTTCTTC
CASSVVGLAEPTSYNEQFF
>once|TRBJ2-7|TRBV28|TRBD1
TGTGCCAGCCGACGGACAGGGAAGTCCTACGAGCAGTACTTC
CASRRTGKSYEQYF
>.|TRBJ2-2|TRBV27|TRBD2
TGTGCCAGCAGTTCGGGACTAGCGGCAGTCACCGGGGAGCTGTTTTTT
CASSSGLAAVTGELFF
>.|TRBJ1-5|TRBV6-1|.
TGTGCCAGCAGTGTGAGGTGGGGGCAGCCCCAGCATTTT
CASSVRWGQPQHF
>.|TRBJ1-5|TRBV5-8|.
TGTGCCAGCAGCTTGGAGGGGGGCGGTCAGCCCCAGCATTTT
CASSLEGGGQPQHF
>.|TRBJ2-3|TRBV7-9|.
TGTGCCAGCAAAAACAGAGAGTCCACAGATACGCAGTATTTT
CASKNRESTDTQYF
>.|TRBJ2-3|TRBV5-4|.
TGTGCCAGCAGCTTGGAGCTTGGAGCAAGAGATACGCAGTATTTT
CASSLELGARDTQYF
>.|TRBJ1-1|TRBV13|TRBD1
TGTGCCAGCAGCCAGACAGGGAGGGTCACTGAAGCTTTCTTT
CASSQTGRVTEAFF
>.|TRBJ2-7|TRBV30|.
TGTGCCTGGGGTGGGACCGCTTACGAGCAGTACTTC
CAWGGTAYEQYF
>.|TRBJ2-5|TRBV10-3|.
TGTGCCGCCGGGAACAGTGAAGAGACCCAGTACTTC
CAAGNSEETQYF
>.|TRBJ1-2|TRBV15|TRBD1
TGTGCCACCAGCGCCCGGGACAGGGATGGCTACACCTTC
CATSARDRDGYTF